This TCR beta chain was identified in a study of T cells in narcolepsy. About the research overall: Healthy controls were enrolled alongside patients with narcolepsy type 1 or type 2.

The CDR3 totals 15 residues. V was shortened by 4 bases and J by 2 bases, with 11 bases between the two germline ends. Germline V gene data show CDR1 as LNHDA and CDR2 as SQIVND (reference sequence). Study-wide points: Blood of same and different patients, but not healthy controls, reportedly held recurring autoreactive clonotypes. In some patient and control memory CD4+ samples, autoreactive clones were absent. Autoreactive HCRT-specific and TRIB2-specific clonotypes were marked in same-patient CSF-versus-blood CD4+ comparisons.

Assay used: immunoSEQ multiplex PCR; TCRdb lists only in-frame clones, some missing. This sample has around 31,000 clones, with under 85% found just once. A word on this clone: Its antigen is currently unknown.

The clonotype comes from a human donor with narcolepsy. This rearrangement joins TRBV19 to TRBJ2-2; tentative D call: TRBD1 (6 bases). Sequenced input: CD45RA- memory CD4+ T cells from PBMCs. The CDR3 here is CASSTQGPNTGELFF. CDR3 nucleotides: TGTGCCAGTAGTACCCAGGGGCCTAACACCGGGGAGCTGTTTTTT.